This TCR beta chain was identified during a study of CD8+ T cells in alopecia areata. On the study more broadly: Tofacitinib administration persisted for 6 to 18 months, succeeded by 6 months off drug. Study observations and caveats: Affected lesional scalp, above all in alopecia totalis/universalis, was more clonal than normal scalp.

This clone occurred a few times. Antigen: not known. The CDR3 length is 13 residues. The V and J ends lost 2 bases and 0 bases respectively, with 7 bases between them. The germline CDR1 and CDR2 sequences are SQVTM and ANQGSEA. Reverse transcribed after extraction, RNA yielded cDNA as the sequencing template. Libraries were prepared by immunoSEQ multiplex PCR; TCRdb keeps only in-frame clonotypes and omits some of them. Among 110,000 to 150,000 clones, around 49% were seen once, and the ten largest hold 0.85% to 1%. Sampling of alopecia areata patients yielded lesional scalp punch biopsies as well as peripheral blood.

The receptor was isolated from a human donor with alopecia areata. The chain couples TRBV29-1 to TRBJ1-1; D is ambiguous. This sample comprised CD4+ T cells sorted from blood, obtained at week 0. DNA of the CDR3: TGCAGCGTTGAATCACATATGAACACTGAAGCTTTCTTT. Amino acids: CSVESHMNTEAFF.